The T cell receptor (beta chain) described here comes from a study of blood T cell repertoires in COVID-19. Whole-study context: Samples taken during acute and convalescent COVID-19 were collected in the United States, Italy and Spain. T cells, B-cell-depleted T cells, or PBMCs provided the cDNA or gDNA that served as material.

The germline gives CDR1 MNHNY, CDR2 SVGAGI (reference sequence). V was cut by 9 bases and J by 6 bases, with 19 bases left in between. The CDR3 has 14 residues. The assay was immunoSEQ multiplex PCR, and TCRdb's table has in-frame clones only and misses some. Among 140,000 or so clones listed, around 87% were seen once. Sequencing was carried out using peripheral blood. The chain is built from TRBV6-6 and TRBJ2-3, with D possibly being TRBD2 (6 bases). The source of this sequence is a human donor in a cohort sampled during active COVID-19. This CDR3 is CASIKDGGVDTQYF. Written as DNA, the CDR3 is TGTGCCAGTATCAAGGACGGGGGAGTGGATACGCAGTATTTT.